These T cell receptor beta chains were read from a single sample in a study of blood T cells in healthy people across ages. Via MiXCR, TCRdb re-called the 5' RACE reads, giving one row per CDR3 protein. The table records 1.8 million or so distinct CDR3 sequences, about two fifths of them present only once. Sequenced sample: blood. All receptors come from a human donor in good health. CDR3s include the opening cysteine and the closing phenylalanine or tryptophan. D genes are given only for firm matches. The size field is filled for only some rows; it gives once, few, many or a size class.

abundance,d_gene,j_gene,v_gene,CDR3nt,CDR3aa
-,TRBD1,TRBJ2-7,TRBV12-3/TRBV12-4,TGTGCCAGCAGTTTGGGGACAGGGTTCGAGCAGTACTTC,CASSLGTGFEQYF
-,-,TRBJ2-1,TRBV20-1,TGCAGGGCTAGAGAGGGGTGGGAGCAGTTCTTC,CRAREGWEQFF
few,TRBD1,TRBJ2-7,TRBV14,TGTGCCAGCAGCATACACAGGGGGCTCGGGGCCTACGAGCAGTACTTC,CASSIHRGLGAYEQYF
-,-,TRBJ2-7,TRBV6-2/TRBV6-3,TGTGCCAGTCTCAGGTCGTTAGCAGCCTACGAGCAGTACTTC,CASLRSLAAYEQYF
-,-,TRBJ2-1,TRBV6-2/TRBV6-3,TGTGCCAGCAGTCGCCTTAGCTCCTACAATGAGCAGTTCTTC,CASSRLSSYNEQFF
-,TRBD1,TRBJ2-7,TRBV7-9,TGTGCCAGCAGCTTAGTGGGACAGGGGCATGGCGAGCAGTACTTC,CASSLVGQGHGEQYF
few,-,TRBJ2-3,TRBV3-1,TGTGCCAGCAGCCAAGCCAGGGTGAGCACAGATACGCAGTATTTT,CASSQARVSTDTQYF
-,-,TRBJ2-3,TRBV12-3/TRBV12-4,TGTGCCAGCAGAGTAGGAGCAGATACGCAGTATTTT,CASRVGADTQYF
-,-,TRBJ2-7,TRBV4-1,TGCGCCAGTCGGGGAAGGTCCCACGAGCAGTACTTC,CASRGRSHEQYF
-,-,TRBJ2-1,TRBV6-6,TGTGCCAGCAGTTACTCCGCCTTAGACAATGAGCAGTTCTTC,CASSYSALDNEQFF
-,-,TRBJ1-2,TRBV2,TGTGCCAGCGGAGAGTACGGACGAAAGGGCTACACCTTC,CASGEYGRKGYTF
-,TRBD1,TRBJ1-5,TRBV15,TGTGCCACCAGTGGAGACAGGGGAAGTCTCCAGCCCCAGCATTTT,CATSGDRGSLQPQHF
few,-,TRBJ2-7,TRBV29-1,TGCGGCGTCCGGGACATGACCTACGAGCAGTACTTC,CGVRDMTYEQYF
many,-,TRBJ1-3,TRBV9,TGTGCCAGCAGCGTAGCTTTCCCGGGGCCTGGAAACACCATATATTTT,CASSVAFPGPGNTIYF
-,-,TRBJ2-3,TRBV7-3,TGTGCCAGCAGCTTATCAGGGCTAGAGATGGGGGGCACAGATACGCAGTATTTT,CASSLSGLEMGGTDTQYF
few,TRBD1,TRBJ1-2,TRBV4-2,TGTGCCAGCAGCCGCTCTGGACAGGGGGCCGACTATGGCTACACCTTC,CASSRSGQGADYGYTF
-,-,TRBJ1-1,TRBV2,TGTGCCAGCAGGTCAGCAGGGGCCGGGAACACTGAAGCTTTCTTT,CASRSAGAGNTEAFF
few,-,TRBJ1-6,TRBV20-1,TGCAGTGCCCAAGAGGGGGGCTATAATTCACCCCTCCACTTT,CSAQEGGYNSPLHF
few,-,TRBJ1-2,TRBV5-1,TGCGCCAGCAGCTTGGCTCTGGATTTGAACGGCTACACCTTC,CASSLALDLNGYTF
once,-,TRBJ2-2,TRBV6-4,TGTGCCAGCAGCCAGGACGCTTACGGGGAGCTGTTTTTT,CASSQDAYGELFF
many,TRBD1,TRBJ2-7,TRBV4-3,TGCGCCAGCAGCCAAGGACAGGGAATATCCTACGAGCAGTACTTC,CASSQGQGISYEQYF
once,TRBD1,TRBJ2-7,TRBV5-1,TGCGCCAGCAGCTTGGGTTGGGACAGGGGTTACGAGCAGTACTTC,CASSLGWDRGYEQYF
-,TRBD2,TRBJ2-7,TRBV5-1,TGCGCCAGCAGCTTACCTAGCGGGGGGATAAGACCATCCTACGAGCAGTACTTC,CASSLPSGGIRPSYEQYF
-,-,TRBJ1-1,TRBV16,TGTGCCAGCAGCCATATCGGATTAGGGAGTATGAACACTGAAGCTTTCTTT,CASSHIGLGSMNTEAFF
many,TRBD2,TRBJ2-4,TRBV7-9,TGTGCCAGCAGCTTAGTGCGTCTAGCGGGGGCCAAAAACATTCAGTACTTC,CASSLVRLAGAKNIQYF
-,-,TRBJ2-7,TRBV20-1,TGCAGGGCTAGTAACCGGGATGAGCAGTACTTC,CRASNRDEQYF
few,-,TRBJ2-3,TRBV5-1,TGCGCCAGCAGCTTGGGGGGGAGAACGCAGTATTTT,CASSLGGRTQYF
-,-,TRBJ2-5,TRBV28,TGTGCCAGCAGTTCGACCTATCGGGGGAAGACCCAGTACTTC,CASSSTYRGKTQYF
few,TRBD1,TRBJ2-7,TRBV4-3,TGCGCCAGCAGCCAAGCGGCAGGGGGCCTCTACGAGCAGTACTTC,CASSQAAGGLYEQYF
-,-,TRBJ2-7,TRBV5-1,TGCGCCAGCAGCACGTACTTTGTGTTTTCAGATCTCTACTACGAGCAGTACTTC,CASSTYFVFSDLYYEQYF
few,TRBD1,TRBJ2-7,TRBV4-3,TGCGCCAGCAGCCAAGCTCCCGGGACAGGGGTCGAGCAGTACTTC,CASSQAPGTGVEQYF
few,-,TRBJ2-7,TRBV7-2,TGTGCCAGCAGCTTAGCGGTAGGGAACAACTCCTACGAGCAGTACTTC,CASSLAVGNNSYEQYF
-,-,TRBJ1-3,TRBV12-3/TRBV12-4,TGTGCCAGCAGTAAGCTACAAACAGGGTCCGGAAACACCATATATTTT,CASSKLQTGSGNTIYF
-,-,TRBJ2-1,TRBV10-3,TGTGCCATCAGTGAGTCAGTAGCGGCCTCGGGGTTCTTC,CAISESVAASGFF
-,-,TRBJ2-1,TRBV4-3,TGCGCCAGCAGCCACCTAGGATCCGTGTACAATGAGCAGTTCTTC,CASSHLGSVYNEQFF
many,TRBD2,TRBJ2-5,TRBV12-3/TRBV12-4,TGTGCCAGCAGTTCGGTTCCCCAGCGGGGGGGCGGAGAGACCCAGTACTTC,CASSSVPQRGGGETQYF
many,TRBD1,TRBJ2-5,TRBV7-2,TGTGCCAGCAGCTTTAACAGGGGCGGGGAGACCCAGTACTTC,CASSFNRGGETQYF
-,-,TRBJ2-6,TRBV7-3,TGTGCCAGCAGCTTATCTCCGGCTGGGGCCAACGTCCTGACTTTC,CASSLSPAGANVLTF
few,-,TRBJ1-6,TRBV10-3,TGTGCCATCAGCCAGACTGGTCCAATTTATAATTCACCCCTCCACTTT,CAISQTGPIYNSPLHF
-,-,TRBJ2-6,TRBV21-1,TGTGCCAGCAGCCACAGCCCTGGGGCCAACGTCCGGACTTTC,CASSHSPGANVRTF
-,-,TRBJ2-1,TRBV5-1,TGCGCCAGCAGCTCTTCGCGGGCTCAGAATGAGCAGTTCTTC,CASSSSRAQNEQFF
-,TRBD1,TRBJ2-1,TRBV6-6,TGTGCCAGCAGTGGCCCGTGGGACAGGGGGTCAGATGAGCAGTTCTTC,CASSGPWDRGSDEQFF
-,-,TRBJ2-1,TRBV12-3/TRBV12-4,TGTGCCAGCAGTTTAGTGGCTAGTAATGATGAGCAGTTCTTC,CASSLVASNDEQFF
few,-,TRBJ2-7,TRBV13,TGTGCCAGCAGCTTCTTAAGGGGGTACGAGCAGTACTTC,CASSFLRGYEQYF
-,TRBD1,TRBJ1-2,TRBV28,TGTGCCAGCAGTTCCGACAGGGAGGCCGGGGGTGGTTATGGCTACACCTTC,CASSSDREAGGGYGYTF
many,TRBD2,TRBJ2-7,TRBV6-5,TGTGCCAGCAGCTTAAGGCGGGAGTCGTACGAGCAGTACTTC,CASSLRRESYEQYF
few,-,TRBJ1-4,TRBV4-1,TGCGCCAGCAGCCAAGATGGCATGGGGGCGAGGGAAAAACTGTTTTTT,CASSQDGMGAREKLFF
once,-,TRBJ2-7,TRBV19,TGTGCCAGTAGTATAGACTCGAGTCCTCGCCCCTACGAGCAGTACTTC,CASSIDSSPRPYEQYF
-,TRBD1,TRBJ2-1,TRBV7-2,TGTGCCAGCAGCACCCCCTTACGGGACAGTATGAATGAGCAGTTCTTC,CASSTPLRDSMNEQFF
many,-,TRBJ1-6,TRBV13,TGTGCCAGCAGCTTAGGAGGGGCTGGGTCACCCCTCCACTTT,CASSLGGAGSPLHF
-,-,TRBJ2-5,TRBV7-9,TGTGCCAGCAGCCGGTTCCAGAATCAGGAGCAGTACTTC,CASSRFQNQEQYF
few,TRBD2,TRBJ2-1,TRBV3-1,TGTGCCAGCAGCCAAGAGAGAACTAGCGGCTACAATGAGCAGTTCTTC,CASSQERTSGYNEQFF
-,-,TRBJ1-2,TRBV29-1,TGCAGCGTTGTCGGGGAAAACTATGGCTACACCTTC,CSVVGENYGYTF
-,-,TRBJ2-3,TRBV9,TGTGCCAGCAGCGTGGGACACGACACAGATACGCAGTATTTT,CASSVGHDTDTQYF
-,TRBD2,TRBJ2-5,TRBV28,TGTGCCAGCAGTTTTCCCCCGGCTAGCGGGGGGCCTAACCTCCAAGAGACCCAGTACTTC,CASSFPPASGGPNLQETQYF
-,-,TRBJ2-4,TRBV6-5,TGTGCCAGCAAACTACAGGGAGGGTATGAGCAGTACTTC,CASKLQGGYEQYF
-,-,TRBJ2-2,TRBV6-6,TGTGCCACCTACACCGGGGAGCTGTTTTTT,CATYTGELFF
-,-,TRBJ1-2,TRBV29-1,TGCAGCGTCACGGATCTAAGGGGTGGCTACACCTTC,CSVTDLRGGYTF
-,-,TRBJ2-2,TRBV20-1,TGCAGTGCTAGAACGGGGGCGCAGGACACCGGGGAGCTGTTTTTT,CSARTGAQDTGELFF